The 13 T cell receptor beta chains given below trace back to one sample, sequenced in a study of breast tumors, draining lymph nodes, adjacent tissues (dated by TCRdb to about 2016). Library method: multiplex PCR. Sequencing was carried out with an Illumina HiSeq 2000. TCRdb reran the public reads through fastp at Q25 and MiXCR, keeping productive beta chains. Under each unique CDR3 protein, matching rows form one entry showing the most common genes and DNA. The sample table shows around 300,000 distinct CDR3 sequences, and roughly 31% are seen once. Of the sample, approximately 1% is held by the ten largest clones. The lymph node samples were taken from the axillary draining lymph nodes of breast cancer patients. Sequencing was carried out using axillary lymph node tissue. The receptors were gathered from a female donor with breast cancer. Some clones in this sample may be carry-over from other donors' samples.

This clonotype was seen repeatedly, ten times or more. The V gene is TRBV5-6, the J gene TRBJ2-7; no definite D call. CDR3 size: 14 residues. With 1 base removed from V and 3 bases from J, the gap between germline ends came to 11 bases. Germline CDR1 SGHDT, CDR2 YYEEEE. CDR3: CASSLSQMDYEQYF. DNA of the CDR3: TGTGCCAGCAGCTTGAGCCAAATGGACTACGAGCAGTACTTC.

This clonotype has ten or more counts. The J gene is TRBJ2-3, the V gene TRBV29-1; 7 bases agree with TRBD1. This CDR3 region has 15 residues. J lost 1 base, V lost 0 bases, and 4 bases had no gene match. Germline CDR1 SQVTM, CDR2 ANQGSEA. CDR3 loop: CSVEDQGVGTDTQYF. The CDR3, as DNA: TGCAGCGTTGAAGATCAGGGGGTTGGCACAGATACGCAGTATTTT.

This clonotype was recorded at least ten times. The chain uses TRBV19 and TRBJ2-3, with 7 bases identical to TRBD2. With 2 bases clipped from V and 1 base from J, the junction kept 12 bases outside the gene matches. CDR1 is LNHDA, CDR2 SQIVND, per germline (reference sequence). This CDR3 is 18 amino acids long. CDR3 nucleotide sequence: TGTGCCAGTAGTATACGTCGTGGGGGAGGGGTTGGCACAGATACGCAGTATTTT. Translation gives CASSIRRGGGVGTDTQYF.

On this clonotype: The junction departs from the called germline gene at one end, perhaps through a read error. V is TRBV7-9 and J is TRBJ1-2; D uncertain. The CDR3 is 14 amino acids. Germline CDR1 is SEHNR and CDR2 is FQNEAQ (reference sequence). The chain's CDR3 is CASSFGAINYVYTF. CDR3 DNA: TGTGCCAGCAGCTTTGGCGCTATTAACTATGTCTACACCTTC.

This clonotype was detected only a few times. This chain uses TRBV30 with TRBJ2-7; 7 bases agree with TRBD1. Trimming at V came to 2 bases and at J to 4 bases, leaving 11 bases not matched to a gene. Germline values: CDR1 GTSNPN, CDR2 SVGIG (reference sequence). The CDR3 spans 15 residues. CDR3 nucleotides: TGTGCCTGGAGTCCTCCCGACAGGGCTCCTTACGAGCAGTACTTC. This encodes CAWSPPDRAPYEQYF.

This clonotype was picked up a small number of times. This may be a read error, as it is one base from a much larger clone. The rearrangement links TRBV4-3 to TRBJ2-2, with D hard to call. Germline V gene sequence: CDR1 LGHNA, CDR2 YSLEER. The CDR3 covers 15 residues. CDR3 protein: CASSSTSVNAGELFF. The DNA of the CDR3 is TGCGCCAGCAGCTCCACCTCAGTGAACGCCGGGGAGCTGTTTTTT.

V and J are TRBV19 and TRBJ1-3; no clear D. The germline gives CDR1 LNHDA, CDR2 SQIVND (reference sequence). This CDR3 spans 15 amino acids. The V gene lost 5 bases and the J gene lost 4 bases, with 15 bases spanning the gap. The CDR3 protein is CASSSNQLAGNTIYF. The CDR3 DNA follows: TGTGCCAGTAGTTCGAATCAACTAGCGGGAAACACCATATATTTT. Drawing the rest from reference TRBV19 and TRBJ1-3, the complete variable domain is DGGITQSPKYLFRKEGQNVTLSCEQNLNHDAMYWYRQDPGQGLRLIYYSQIVNDFQKGDIAEGYSVSREKKESFPLTVTSAQKNPTAFYLCASSSNQLAGNTIYFGEGSWLTVV.

This clonotype was seen at least ten times. The CDR3 loop is CSARVGVRYGYTF. The CDR3 nucleotides are TGCAGTGCTAGAGTGGGTGTTCGCTATGGCTACACCTTC. This sequence joins TRBV20-1 and TRBJ1-2; D gene uncertain. The CDR3 extends over 13 amino acids. Trimming shortened V by 1 base and J by 4 bases, and 10 bases separated the two germline ends. CDR1 and CDR2 from the germline V gene are DFQATT and SNEGSKA (reference sequence).

The sample holds many counts of this clonotype. In DNA form, the CDR3 reads TGTGCCTGGAGTAGGGGAAATGAGCAGTTCTTC. This sequence encodes CAWSRGNEQFF. V is TRBV30 and J is TRBJ2-1; D might be TRBD1 (5 bases). The CDR3 loop spans 11 amino acids. Trimming left V 2 bases short and J 7 bases short, with 6 bases between. CDR1 and CDR2 (germline): GTSNPN, SVGIG (reference sequence).

This chain connects TRBV7-2 to TRBJ2-1; 9 nucleotides match TRBD1. The CDR3 totals 15 residues. Germline V gene sequence: CDR1 SGHTA, CDR2 FQGNSA. Trimming at V came to 8 bases and at J to 8 bases, leaving 13 bases not matched to a gene. CDR3 sequence reads: CASSRGTGTVDEQFF. The CDR3 nucleotides are TGTGCCAGCTCACGCGGGACAGGGACCGTCGATGAGCAGTTCTTC.

This clonotype was recorded at least ten times. The chain's CDR3 is CASNPSSAEGEQFF. The CDR3 DNA sequence: TGTGCCAGCAACCCTTCCAGCGCCGAGGGTGAGCAGTTCTTC. This chain links TRBV6-6 with TRBJ2-1, with a tentative D call TRBD2 (5 bases). V lost 7 bases to trimming and J lost 9 bases, with 19 bases between them. The CDR3 covers 14 residues. Germline values: CDR1 MNHNY, CDR2 SVGAGI (reference sequence).

This clonotype has just a few counts. A much larger clone differs from this one at a single base, so this may be a read error. The V gene is TRBV7-9, the J gene TRBJ1-2, with 7 nucleotides matching TRBD1. Germline V CDR1 and CDR2: SEHNR, FQNEAQ (reference sequence). CDR3 length: 15 amino acids. The CDR3 DNA reads as TGTGCCAGCAGCTTAGTGGACAGGCCTGGCGGAGGCTACCCCTTC. Encoded protein: CASSLVDRPGGGYPF.

This clonotype was counted at least ten times. The V call is TRBV20-1, the J call TRBJ1-3; TRBD1 is a possible D gene (6 bases). With 0 bases removed from V and 3 bases from J, the gap between germline ends came to 12 bases. Germline CDR1 and CDR2: DFQATT and SNEGSKA (reference sequence). This CDR3 region has 15 residues. CDR3 sequence (DNA): TGCAGTGCTAGAGATCTTGCGGACAGTGGAAACACCATATATTTT. Encoded protein: CSARDLADSGNTIYF.